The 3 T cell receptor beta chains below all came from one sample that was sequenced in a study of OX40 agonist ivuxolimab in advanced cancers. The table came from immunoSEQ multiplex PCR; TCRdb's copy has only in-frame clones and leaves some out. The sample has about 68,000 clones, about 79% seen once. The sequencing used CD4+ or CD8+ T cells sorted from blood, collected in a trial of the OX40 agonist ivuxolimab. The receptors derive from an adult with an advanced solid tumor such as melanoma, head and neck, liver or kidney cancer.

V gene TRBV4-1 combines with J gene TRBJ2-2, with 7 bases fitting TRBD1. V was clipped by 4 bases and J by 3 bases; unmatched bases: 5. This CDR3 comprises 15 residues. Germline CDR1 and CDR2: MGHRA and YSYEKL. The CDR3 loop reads CASSPNRGDTGELFF. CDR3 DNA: TGCGCCAGCAGCCCCAACAGGGGTGACACCGGGGAGCTGTTTTTT.

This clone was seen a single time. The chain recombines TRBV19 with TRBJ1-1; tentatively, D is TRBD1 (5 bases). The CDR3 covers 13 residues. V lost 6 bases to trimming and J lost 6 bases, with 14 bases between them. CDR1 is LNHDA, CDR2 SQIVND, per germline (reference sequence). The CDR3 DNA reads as TGTGCCAGTAGCCAGGGATCGATCCCTGAAGCTTTCTTT. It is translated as CASSQGSIPEAFF. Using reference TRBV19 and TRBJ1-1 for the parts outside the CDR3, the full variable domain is DGGITQSPKYLFRKEGQNVTLSCEQNLNHDAMYWYRQDPGQGLRLIYYSQIVNDFQKGDIAEGYSVSREKKESFPLTVTSAQKNPTAFYLCASSQGSIPEAFFGQGTRLTVV.

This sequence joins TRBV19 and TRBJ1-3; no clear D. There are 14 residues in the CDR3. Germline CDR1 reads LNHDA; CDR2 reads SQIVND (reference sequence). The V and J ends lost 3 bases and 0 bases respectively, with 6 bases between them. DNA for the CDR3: TGTGCCAGTAGTATCCGGGACTCTGGAAACACCATATATTTT. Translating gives CASSIRDSGNTIYF.